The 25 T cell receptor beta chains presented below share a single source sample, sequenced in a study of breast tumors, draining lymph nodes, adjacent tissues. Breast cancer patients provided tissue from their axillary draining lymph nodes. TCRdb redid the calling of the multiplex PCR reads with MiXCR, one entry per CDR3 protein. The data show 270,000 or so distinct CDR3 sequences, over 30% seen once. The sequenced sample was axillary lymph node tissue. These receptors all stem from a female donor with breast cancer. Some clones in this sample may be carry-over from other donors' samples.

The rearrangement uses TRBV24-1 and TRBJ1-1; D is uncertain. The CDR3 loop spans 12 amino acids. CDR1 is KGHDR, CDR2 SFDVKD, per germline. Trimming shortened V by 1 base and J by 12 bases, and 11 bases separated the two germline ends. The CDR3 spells CATSDFPRKTFF. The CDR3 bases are TGTGCCACCAGTGATTTTCCGCGGAAAACTTTCTTT.

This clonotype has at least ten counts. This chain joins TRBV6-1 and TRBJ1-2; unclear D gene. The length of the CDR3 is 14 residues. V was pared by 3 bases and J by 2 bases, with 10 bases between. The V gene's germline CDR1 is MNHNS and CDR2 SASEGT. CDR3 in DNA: TGTGCCAGCAGTGAGGAGGTTGGGAACTATGGCTACACCTTC. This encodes CASSEEVGNYGYTF.

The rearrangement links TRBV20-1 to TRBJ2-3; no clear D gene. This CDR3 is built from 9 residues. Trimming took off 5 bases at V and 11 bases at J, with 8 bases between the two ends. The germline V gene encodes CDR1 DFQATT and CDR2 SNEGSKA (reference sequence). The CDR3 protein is CSAGKLQYF. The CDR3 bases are TGCAGTGCTGGGAAGTTGCAGTATTTT.

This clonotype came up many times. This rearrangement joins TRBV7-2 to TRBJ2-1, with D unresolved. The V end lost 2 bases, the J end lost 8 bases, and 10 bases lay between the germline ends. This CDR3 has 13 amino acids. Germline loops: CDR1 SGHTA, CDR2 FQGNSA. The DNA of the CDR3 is TGTGCCAGCAGCTTAATGGAGATACATGAGCAGTTCTTC. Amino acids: CASSLMEIHEQFF.

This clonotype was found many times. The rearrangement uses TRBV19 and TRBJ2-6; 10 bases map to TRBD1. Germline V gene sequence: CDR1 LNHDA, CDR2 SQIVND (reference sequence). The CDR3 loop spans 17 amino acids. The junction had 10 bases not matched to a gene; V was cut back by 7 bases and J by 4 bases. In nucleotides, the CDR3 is TGTGCCAGTACACGACCGGGACAGGGGTACGGGGCCAACGTCCTGACTTTC. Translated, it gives CASTRPGQGYGANVLTF. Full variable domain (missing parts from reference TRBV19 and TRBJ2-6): DGGITQSPKYLFRKEGQNVTLSCEQNLNHDAMYWYRQDPGQGLRLIYYSQIVNDFQKGDIAEGYSVSREKKESFPLTVTSAQKNPTAFYLCASTRPGQGYGANVLTFGAGSRLTVL.

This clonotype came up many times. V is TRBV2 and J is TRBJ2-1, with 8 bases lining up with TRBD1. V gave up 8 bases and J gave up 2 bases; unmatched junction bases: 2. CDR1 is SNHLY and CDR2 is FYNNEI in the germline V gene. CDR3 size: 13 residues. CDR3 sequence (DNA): TGTGCCAGCGGCAGGGGGCCCTACAATGAGCAGTTCTTC. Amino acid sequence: CASGRGPYNEQFF.

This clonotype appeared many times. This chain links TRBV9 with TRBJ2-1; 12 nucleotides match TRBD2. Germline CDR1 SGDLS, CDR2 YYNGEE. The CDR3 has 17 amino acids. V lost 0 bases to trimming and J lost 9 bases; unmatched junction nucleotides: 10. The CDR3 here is CASSVASLAGGPGEQFF. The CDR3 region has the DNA TGTGCCAGCAGCGTAGCCTCCCTAGCGGGAGGGCCTGGTGAGCAGTTCTTC.

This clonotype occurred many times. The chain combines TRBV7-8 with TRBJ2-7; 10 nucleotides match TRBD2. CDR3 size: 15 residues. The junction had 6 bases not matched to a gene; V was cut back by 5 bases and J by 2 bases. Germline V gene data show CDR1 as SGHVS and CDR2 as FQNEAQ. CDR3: CASSRGTSATYEQYF. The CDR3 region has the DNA TGTGCCAGCAGCCGAGGGACTAGCGCCACCTACGAGCAGTACTTC.

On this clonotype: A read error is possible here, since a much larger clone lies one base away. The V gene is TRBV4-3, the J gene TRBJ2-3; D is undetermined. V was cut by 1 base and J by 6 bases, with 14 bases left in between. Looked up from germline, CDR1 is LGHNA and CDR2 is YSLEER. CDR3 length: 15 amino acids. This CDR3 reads CASSQGANPRDTQYF. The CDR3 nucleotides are TGCGCCAGCAGCCAAGGAGCGAACCCCAGGGATACGCAGTATTTT.

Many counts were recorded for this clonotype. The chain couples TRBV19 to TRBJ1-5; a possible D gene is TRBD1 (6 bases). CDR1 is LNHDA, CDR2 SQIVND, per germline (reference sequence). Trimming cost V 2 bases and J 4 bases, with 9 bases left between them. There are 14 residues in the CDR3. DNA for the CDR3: TGTGCCAGTAGTATACGTCAGGGGAATCAGCCCCAGCATTTT. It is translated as CASSIRQGNQPQHF.

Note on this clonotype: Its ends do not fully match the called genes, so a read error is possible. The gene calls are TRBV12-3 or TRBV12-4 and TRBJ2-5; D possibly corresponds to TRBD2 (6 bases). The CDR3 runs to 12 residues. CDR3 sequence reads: CASGLSGGTQCF. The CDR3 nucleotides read TGTGCCAGCGGTTTATCTGGCGGGACCCAGTGCTTC.

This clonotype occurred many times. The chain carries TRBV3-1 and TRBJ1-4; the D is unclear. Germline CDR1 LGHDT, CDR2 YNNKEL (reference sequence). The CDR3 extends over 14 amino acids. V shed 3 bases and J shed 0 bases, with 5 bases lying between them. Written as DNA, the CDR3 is TGTGCCAGCAGCCATGCTGCAACTAATGAAAAACTGTTTTTT. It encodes CASSHAATNEKLFF. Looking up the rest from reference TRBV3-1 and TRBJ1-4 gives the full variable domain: DTAVSQTPKYLVTQMGNDKSIKCEQNLGHDTMYWYKQDSKKFLKIMFSYNNKELIINETVPNRFSPKSPDKAHLNLHINSLELGDSAVYFCASSHAATNEKLFFGSGTQLSVL.

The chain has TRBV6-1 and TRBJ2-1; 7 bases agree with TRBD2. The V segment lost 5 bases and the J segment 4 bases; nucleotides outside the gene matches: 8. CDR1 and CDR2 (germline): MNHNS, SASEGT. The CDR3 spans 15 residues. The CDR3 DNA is TGTGCCAGCAGTAAAGTCCTAGCGGTATACAATGAGCAGTTCTTC. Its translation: CASSKVLAVYNEQFF.

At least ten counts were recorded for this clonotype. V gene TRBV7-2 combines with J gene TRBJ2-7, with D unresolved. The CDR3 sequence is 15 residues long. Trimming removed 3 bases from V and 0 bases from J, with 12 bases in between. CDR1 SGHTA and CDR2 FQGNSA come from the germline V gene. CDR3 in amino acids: CASSLNGQSSYEQYF. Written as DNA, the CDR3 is TGTGCCAGCAGCTTGAATGGCCAAAGCTCCTACGAGCAGTACTTC.

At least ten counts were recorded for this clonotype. The CDR3 nucleotides read TGTGCCATCTCTCCCAAGGGACAGGGTATCGGCAAAAACATTCAGTACTTC. Protein product: CAISPKGQGIGKNIQYF. J is TRBJ2-4 and V is TRBV10-3; TRBD1 aligns across 9 bases. Trimming took 8 bases from V and 3 from J; bases not matched to a gene: 14. Germline CDR1 and CDR2: ENHRY and SYGVKD. The CDR3 is made up of 17 amino acids.

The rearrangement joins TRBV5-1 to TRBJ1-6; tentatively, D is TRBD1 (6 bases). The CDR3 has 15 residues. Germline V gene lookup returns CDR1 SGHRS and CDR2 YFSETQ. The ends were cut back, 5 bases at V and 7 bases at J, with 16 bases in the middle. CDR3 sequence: CASRPGGAKNSPLHF. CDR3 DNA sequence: TGCGCCAGCAGGCCCGGGGGGGCGAAGAATTCACCCCTCCACTTT.

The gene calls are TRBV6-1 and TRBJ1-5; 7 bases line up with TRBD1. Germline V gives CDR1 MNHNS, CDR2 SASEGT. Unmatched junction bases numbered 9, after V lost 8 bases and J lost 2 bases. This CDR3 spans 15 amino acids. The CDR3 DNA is TGTGCCAGCGGACACCCAGGGGGAGGCAATCAGCCCCAGCATTTT. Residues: CASGHPGGGNQPQHF.

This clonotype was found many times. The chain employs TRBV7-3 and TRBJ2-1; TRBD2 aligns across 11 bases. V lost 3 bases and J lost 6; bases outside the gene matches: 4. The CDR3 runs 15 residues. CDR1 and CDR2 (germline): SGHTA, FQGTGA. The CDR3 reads CASSLVLAGANEQFF. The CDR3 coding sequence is TGTGCCAGCAGCTTGGTACTAGCGGGAGCCAATGAGCAGTTCTTC.

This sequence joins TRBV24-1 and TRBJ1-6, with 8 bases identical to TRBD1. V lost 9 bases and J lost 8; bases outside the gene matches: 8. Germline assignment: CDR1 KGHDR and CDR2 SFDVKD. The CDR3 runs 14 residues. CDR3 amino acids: CATELGTGDSPLHF. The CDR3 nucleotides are TGTGCCACCGAACTGGGGACAGGCGATTCACCCCTCCACTTT.

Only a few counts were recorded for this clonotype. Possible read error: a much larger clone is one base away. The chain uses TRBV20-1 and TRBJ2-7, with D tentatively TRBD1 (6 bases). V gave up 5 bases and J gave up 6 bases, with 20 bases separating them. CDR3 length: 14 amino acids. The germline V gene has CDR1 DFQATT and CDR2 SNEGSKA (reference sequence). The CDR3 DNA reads TGCAGTGCTGGCCGGGACAACCCTCCCTCCGAGCAGTACTTC. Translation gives CSAGRDNPPSEQYF.

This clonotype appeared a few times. CDR3 coding DNA: TGTGCCAGCAGTACCCGGTCGGGACTAGCGATAGGGGGGGAGCAGTTCTTC. Translation gives CASSTRSGLAIGGEQFF. This chain uses TRBV6-4 with TRBJ2-1, with 10 bases matching TRBD2. The germline V gene has CDR1 MRHNA and CDR2 SNTAGT. V gave up 5 bases and J gave up 10 bases; unmatched junction bases: 17. This CDR3 comprises 17 residues.

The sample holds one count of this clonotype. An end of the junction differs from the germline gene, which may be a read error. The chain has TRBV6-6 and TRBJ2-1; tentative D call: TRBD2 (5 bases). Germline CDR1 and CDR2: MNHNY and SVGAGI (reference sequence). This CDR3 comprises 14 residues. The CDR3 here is CASSHSDLNNEQFF. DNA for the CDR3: TGTGCCAGCAGTCACTCGGACTTAAACAATGAGCAGTTCTTC.

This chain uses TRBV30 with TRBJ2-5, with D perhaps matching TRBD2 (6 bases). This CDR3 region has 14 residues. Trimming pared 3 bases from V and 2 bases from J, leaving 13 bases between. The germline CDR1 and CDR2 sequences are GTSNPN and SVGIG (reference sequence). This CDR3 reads CAWRGGYDQETQYF. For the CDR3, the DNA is TGTGCCTGGAGAGGAGGGTATGATCAAGAGACCCAGTACTTC.

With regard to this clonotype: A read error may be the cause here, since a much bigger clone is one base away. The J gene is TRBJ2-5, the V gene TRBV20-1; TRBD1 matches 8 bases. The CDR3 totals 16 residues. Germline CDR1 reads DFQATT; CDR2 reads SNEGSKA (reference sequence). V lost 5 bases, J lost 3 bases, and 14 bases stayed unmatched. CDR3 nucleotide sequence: TGCAGTGCTTCCCCTCGGACAGGGAGAACGGAAGAGACCCAGTACTTC. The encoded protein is CSASPRTGRTEETQYF.

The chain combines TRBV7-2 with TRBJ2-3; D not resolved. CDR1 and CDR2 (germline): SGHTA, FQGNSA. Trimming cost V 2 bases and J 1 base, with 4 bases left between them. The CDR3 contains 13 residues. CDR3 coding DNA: TGTGCCAGCAGCTTATCTCGCACAGATACGCAGTATTTT. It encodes CASSLSRTDTQYF.